This section outlines one T cell receptor beta chain sequence together with its context. Its antigen remains unknown. The data were taken from a study of identical twins. Points from the study as a whole: Fewer insertions characterized abundant cord blood beta clonotypes, whereas memory repertoires showed none.

TCRdb redid the calling of the 5' RACE reads with MiXCR, one entry per CDR3 protein. This sample has around 1.7 million distinct CDR3 sequences, with about 32% found just once. After removal of 6 bases from V and 3 bases from J, the junction contained 5 bases not matched to a gene. Germline-derived CDR1 and CDR2 are MNHEY and SVGEGT. This CDR3 has 16 residues. The genes are TRBV6-2 or TRBV6-3 and TRBJ2-1, with 13 bases that match TRBD2. The specimen was cord blood. The TCR was taken from a newborn girl in good health. The CDR3 nucleotides are TGTGCCAGCAGGCGGACTAGCGGGAGAAACTACAATGAGCAGTTCTTC. This translates into CASRRTSGRNYNEQFF.